Below are 28 T cell receptor beta chains sequenced from a single sample in a study of cytomegalovirus exposure and HLA in healthy donors. Amplification used 60 Vbeta primers and 13 Jbeta primers. Method: immunoSEQ multiplex PCR; TCRdb's copy keeps in-frame clones and lacks some. Counted here are 150,000 to 200,000 clones, around 68% occurring once; the ten biggest clones make up around 9.3%. The sample was PBMCs. The source is a young man in good health and CMV-seropositive.

This sequence joins TRBV2 and TRBJ2-7; perhaps TRBD1 as D (5 bases). Trimming cost V 2 bases and J 2 bases, with 13 bases left between them. This CDR3 is 15 amino acids long. CDR1 and CDR2 from the germline V gene are SNHLY and FYNNEI. The CDR3 coding sequence is TGTGCCAGCAGTGAAAGACAGAGGTTGACCTACGAGCAGTACTTC. Translation: CASSERQRLTYEQYF.

The chain uses TRBV4-1 and TRBJ2-7, with 16 bases fitting TRBD2. Germline V CDR1 and CDR2: MGHRA, YSYEKL. The V and J ends lost 2 bases and 2 bases, in that order; junction bases with no gene match: 6. The CDR3 length is 18 residues. The chain's CDR3 is CASSQLGLAGGGPYEQYF. DNA of the CDR3: TGCGCCAGCAGCCAATTGGGACTAGCGGGAGGGGGCCCCTACGAGCAGTACTTC.

This sequence joins TRBV13 and TRBJ2-1, with 13 bases lining up with TRBD2. Germline lookup yields CDR1 PRHDT and CDR2 FYEKMQ (reference sequence). J was trimmed by 1 base and V by 4 bases; bases with no gene match: 13. CDR3 size: 20 residues. CDR3 bases: TGTGCCAGCAGCTCACAGGGACTTACGACTAGCGGGGGGTCCTACAATGAGCAGTTCTTC. It specifies CASSSQGLTTSGGSYNEQFF.

The chain employs TRBV12-5 and TRBJ2-1; 11 nucleotides align to TRBD2. The germline CDR1 and CDR2 sequences are LGHNT and FRNRAP. The V gene end was trimmed by 3 bases and the J gene end by 7 bases; junction bases not matched to a gene: 8. The CDR3 contains 16 residues. The CDR3 loop reads CASGLGSGRAGNEQFF. In DNA, the CDR3 is TGTGCTAGTGGTTTAGGTAGCGGGAGGGCCGGGAATGAGCAGTTCTTC. Looking up the rest from reference TRBV12-5 and TRBJ2-1 gives the full variable domain: DARVTQTPRHKVTEMGQEVTMRCQPILGHNTVFWYRQTMMQGLELLAYFRNRAPLDDSGMPKDRFSAEMPDATLATLKIQPSEPRDSAVYFCASGLGSGRAGNEQFFGPGTRLTVL.

This clone has only a few counts. The chain has TRBV27 and TRBJ2-1; TRBD1 aligns across 8 bases. With 6 bases clipped from V and 7 bases from J, the junction kept 2 bases outside the gene matches. This CDR3 is 12 amino acids long. Germline CDR1 reads MNHEY; CDR2 reads SMNVEV (reference sequence). The CDR3 is CASSRQGNEQFF. The CDR3 DNA is TGTGCCAGCAGCAGACAGGGGAATGAGCAGTTCTTC.

This clone came up a few times. The gene calls are TRBV6-5 and TRBJ1-2; no clear D gene. V was shortened by 0 bases and J by 0 bases, with 11 bases between the two germline ends. The germline V gene has CDR1 MNHEY and CDR2 SVGAGI. The CDR3 loop spans 16 amino acids. CDR3 loop: CASSYSGQAANYGYTF. CDR3 DNA sequence: TGTGCCAGCAGTTACTCAGGCCAGGCTGCTAACTATGGCTACACCTTC.

This clone was observed a few times. The J gene is TRBJ1-4, the V gene TRBV6-5, with D tentatively TRBD1 (5 bases). This CDR3 contains 15 residues. Looked up from germline, CDR1 is MNHEY and CDR2 is SVGAGI. The germline V and J ends were trimmed by 0 bases and 8 bases, with 13 bases remaining between them. This chain's CDR3 is CASSYSGREGEKLFF. In DNA, the CDR3 is TGTGCCAGCAGTTACTCCGGCAGGGAGGGAGAAAAACTGTTTTTT.

This clone was recorded at least ten times. This sequence joins TRBV2 and TRBJ2-4; D unclear. Germline V gene sequence: CDR1 SNHLY, CDR2 FYNNEI. The CDR3 length is 13 residues. The V gene lost 5 bases and the J gene lost 0 bases, with 5 bases spanning the gap. The CDR3 spells CASSQEAKNIQYF. CDR3 DNA: TGTGCCAGCAGTCAGGAAGCCAAAAACATTCAGTACTTC.

The CDR3 sequence is CASSVALAGVRNEQFF. The DNA for the CDR3 is TGTGCCAGCAGCGTAGCTCTAGCGGGAGTAAGGAATGAGCAGTTCTTC. V and J are TRBV9 and TRBJ2-1; TRBD2 matches 10 bases. The CDR3 consists of 16 residues. Per the germline V gene, CDR1 is SGDLS and CDR2 is YYNGEE. Trimming cost V 0 bases and J 7 bases; bases outside gene matches: 7.

The chain employs TRBV7-9 and TRBJ2-1; 9 nucleotides align to TRBD1. The CDR3 spans 15 residues. The ends lost 0 bases at V and 8 bases at J; junction bases unmatched: 5. Germline V lookup: CDR1 SEHNR, CDR2 FQNEAQ (reference sequence). The CDR3 nucleotides read TGTGCCAGCAGCTTAGCGGGACAGGGCCTTGATGAGCAGTTCTTC. Residues: CASSLAGQGLDEQFF.

This clone has just a few counts. This rearrangement joins TRBV4-1 to TRBJ1-4; 8 bases map to TRBD1. The ends lost 1 base at V and 5 bases at J; junction bases unmatched: 0. The CDR3 runs to 14 residues. Germline V CDR1 and CDR2: MGHRA, YSYEKL. CDR3 amino acids: CASSQGTGNEKLFF. CDR3 in DNA: TGCGCCAGCAGCCAAGGGACAGGGAATGAAAAACTGTTTTTT.

The rearrangement links TRBV7-9 to TRBJ1-1; D is unresolved. The CDR3 totals 13 residues. V lost 4 bases to trimming and J lost 6 bases, with 12 bases between them. In germline, CDR1 is SEHNR, CDR2 FQNEAQ (reference sequence). The CDR3 DNA is TGTGCCAGCAGCTCTCAGGATGGCCCTGAAGCTTTCTTT. It specifies CASSSQDGPEAFF. The full variable domain, in which reference TRBV7-9 and TRBJ1-1 provide the parts outside the CDR3, is DTGVSQNPRHKITKRGQNVTFRCDPISEHNRLYWYRQTLGQGPEFLTYFQNEAQLEKSRLLSDRFSAERPKGSFSTLEIQRTEQGDSAMYLCASSSQDGPEAFFGQGTRLTVV.

The chain employs TRBV4-1 and TRBJ2-1; 8 bases agree with TRBD2. In germline, CDR1 is MGHRA, CDR2 YSYEKL. J gave up 5 bases and V 3 bases, and 6 bases lay outside the gene matches. The CDR3 is 15 residues long. CDR3 sequence reads: CASSHYSGVNNEQFF. The DNA of the CDR3 is TGCGCCAGCAGCCACTATAGCGGGGTAAACAATGAGCAGTTCTTC.

V is TRBV12-5 and J is TRBJ2-7, with TRBD2 as a possible D gene (6 bases). V lost 0 bases, J lost 2 bases, and 11 bases lay in between. Per germline, CDR1 LGHNT and CDR2 FRNRAP. The CDR3 has 15 residues. The CDR3 region is CASGLVGGLPYEQYF. CDR3 bases: TGTGCTAGTGGTTTGGTTGGGGGGTTACCCTACGAGCAGTACTTC.

This clone has just a few counts. The chain carries TRBV27 and TRBJ2-7; D unclear. The germline CDR1 and CDR2 sequences are MNHEY and SMNVEV (reference sequence). V lost 6 bases and J 4 bases, leaving 16 bases between the germline ends. CDR3 length: 14 amino acids. This CDR3 is CASRPRRSRYEQYF. The CDR3 bases are TGTGCCAGCAGACCGCGCCGAAGCAGGTACGAGCAGTACTTC.

The chain combines TRBV27 with TRBJ1-2; D uncertain. The length of the CDR3 is 13 residues. Deletions cut 5 bases from V and 2 bases from J, with 9 bases between. CDR1 MNHEY and CDR2 SMNVEV come from the germline V gene (reference sequence). CDR3 coding DNA: TGTGCCAGCAGTCCTACAGACAACTATGGCTACACCTTC. Residues: CASSPTDNYGYTF.

The gene calls are TRBV5-8 and TRBJ1-1, with D possibly being TRBD1 (6 bases). The length of the CDR3 is 15 residues. V gave up 2 bases and J gave up 4 bases, with 15 bases separating them. Germline V gene data show CDR1 as SGHTS and CDR2 as YDEGEE. The CDR3 loop is CASSFDLRGGTEAFF. CDR3 nucleotides: TGTGCCAGCAGCTTCGACTTGAGGGGGGGCACTGAAGCTTTCTTT.

V and J are TRBV11-1 and TRBJ1-2, with unresolved D. Germline V gene data show CDR1 as SGHAT and CDR2 as FQDESV (reference sequence). The CDR3 runs 15 residues. V lost 5 bases and J lost 1, with 14 bases in between. The CDR3 DNA is TGTGCCAGCAGCCCTTATGGAGGGAATAACTATGGCTACACCTTC. Translation gives CASSPYGGNNYGYTF. The whole variable domain, filled in from reference TRBV11-1 and TRBJ1-2, reads EAEVAQSPRYKITEKSQAVAFWCDPISGHATLYWYRQILGQGPELLVQFQDESVVDDSQLPKDRFSAERLKGVDSTLKIQPAELGDSAMYLCASSPYGGNNYGYTFGSGTRLTVV.

The CDR3 DNA follows: TGTGCCAGCAGCAACCGACTAGCTCACCAACCTCGATTCATTTTTCTGGAGACCCAGTACTTC. Amino acid sequence: CASSNRLAHQPRFIFLETQYF. The chain combines TRBV21-1 with TRBJ2-5; the table's D call, TRBD2, was not checked against the DNA. TRBV21-1 is noted as a pseudogene. This CDR3 comprises 21 residues.

The chain has TRBV27 and TRBJ2-7; tentative D call: TRBD1 (6 bases). This CDR3 is built from 15 residues. V lost 5 bases to trimming and J lost 6 bases, with 20 bases between them. Germline-derived CDR1 and CDR2 are MNHEY and SMNVEV (reference sequence). CDR3 nucleotide sequence: TGTGCCAGCAGTCTCACCGCCGGGACAACGTTCGAGCAGTACTTC. Translation gives CASSLTAGTTFEQYF.

The chain joins TRBV6-1 to TRBJ1-2; 9 bases fit TRBD1. CDR3 length equals 16 residues. V trimming: 3 bases; J trimming: 3 bases; junction bases outside the gene matches: 8. Germline CDR1 is MNHNS and CDR2 is SASEGT. In nucleotides, the CDR3 is TGTGCCAGCAGTGACACGGGACAGGGATTTCACTATGGCTACACCTTC. This sequence encodes CASSDTGQGFHYGYTF.

V is TRBV28 and J is TRBJ2-7; 9 bases line up with TRBD1. Trimming removed 5 bases from V and 6 bases from J; junction bases left unmatched: 23. Germline V gene lookup returns CDR1 MDHEN and CDR2 SYDVKM. The CDR3 spans 19 residues. The CDR3 loop reads CASSGLWTGDDSIRGEQYF. CDR3 coding DNA: TGTGCCAGCAGTGGCCTATGGACAGGGGACGATTCAATCCGTGGCGAGCAGTACTTC.

V usage is TRBV6-5 and J usage is TRBJ2-1; D may be TRBD1 (5 bases). This CDR3 spans 15 amino acids. Trimming left V 3 bases short and J 1 base short, with 10 bases between. The germline CDR1 and CDR2 sequences are MNHEY and SVGAGI. The CDR3 DNA is TGTGCCAGCAGTTATGGTAGGGGATCCTACAATGAGCAGTTCTTC. This gives the protein CASSYGRGSYNEQFF.

This chain links TRBV6-5 with TRBJ2-1; 13 bases match TRBD2. The CDR3 runs to 15 residues. V was clipped by 6 bases and J by 6 bases; unmatched bases: 5. Germline assignment: CDR1 MNHEY and CDR2 SVGAGI. The CDR3 spells CASSPTSGRANEQFF. The CDR3 DNA sequence: TGTGCCAGCAGCCCCACTAGCGGGAGGGCCAATGAGCAGTTCTTC.

This chain joins TRBV7-3 and TRBJ2-3; D is possibly TRBD2 (6 bases). In germline, CDR1 is SGHTA, CDR2 FQGTGA. The CDR3 spans 14 residues. Trimming cost V 5 bases and J 3 bases, with 12 bases left between them. CDR3 sequence (DNA): TGTGCCAGCAGCCAAGCGGGTGGGACAGATACGCAGTATTTT. Translation gives CASSQAGGTDTQYF.

This clone appeared a single time. The CDR3 here is CASSVDRAGANVLTF. CDR3 nucleotide sequence: TGTGCCAGCAGCGTCGACAGGGCTGGGGCCAACGTCCTGACTTTC. The gene calls are TRBV9 and TRBJ2-6; 7 positions agree with TRBD1. After removal of 2 bases from V and 2 bases from J, the junction contained 1 base not matched to a gene. This CDR3 is built from 15 residues. Germline V gene sequence: CDR1 SGDLS, CDR2 YYNGEE.

A few counts support this clone. The chain has TRBV11-3 and TRBJ2-7; D unclear. CDR3 length: 15 amino acids. CDR1 and CDR2 (germline): SGHNT, YENEEA. V was trimmed by 1 base and J by 0 bases, leaving 10 bases between them. The CDR3 here is CASSLGSSSSYEQYF. The CDR3 DNA is TGTGCCAGCAGCTTAGGGAGCAGTAGCTCCTACGAGCAGTACTTC.

This chain uses TRBV7-6 with TRBJ2-7; D remains ambiguous. Trimming cost V 1 base and J 6 bases, with 10 bases left between them. CDR3 length: 13 residues. CDR1 is SGHVS and CDR2 is FNYEAQ in the germline V gene. This CDR3 reads CASSLGSLGEQYF. The CDR3 region has the DNA TGTGCCAGCAGCTTAGGGAGTTTGGGCGAGCAGTACTTC.